This TCR beta chain derives from a study of beta chain features in type 1 diabetes. Of the isolated RNA, all was reverse transcribed, and so the sequenced material was expressed TCRB transcripts. Some clones are missing from TCRdb's copy, which holds only in-frame ones; the method was immunoSEQ multiplex PCR. This table holds about 210,000 clones, roughly a tenth found once. General study findings and limits: Compared with healthy donors, patients appeared to share more similar naive, central memory and regulatory TCRB repertoires. In all four CD4+ subsets, TCRB CDR3 length was significantly, moderately reduced in type 1 diabetes. Whether TCRB rearrangement is influenced by HLA type went unresolved here.

Worth noting for this clone: Its antigen is not known.

In germline, CDR1 is GTSNPN, CDR2 SVGIG (reference sequence). This CDR3 has 11 amino acids. Trimming shortened V by 5 bases and J by 1 base, and 6 bases separated the two germline ends. The sequenced material came from central memory CD4+ T cells from blood. This receptor was identified in a man between 18 and 35 years old in good health. The genes are TRBV30 and TRBJ2-7; D uncertain. CDR3 residues: CAWDHSYEQYF. CDR3 in DNA: TGTGCCTGGGACCATTCCTACGAGCAGTACTTC.